The source of this T cell receptor beta chain is a study of shared clonotypes between healthy human individuals. Study overall: Per donor, three plates held CD4 naive cells, three held CD4 memory, two held CD8 naive and one held CD8 memory. Study conclusions and caveats: Four donors shared 4.5% to 6.5% of their naive CD4 clonotypes. Rarefaction gave evidence that sorted-subset sequencing remained incomplete despite large depth. Clonotypes not shared had lower generation probabilities than those common to all four donors.

Deletions cut 1 base from V and 5 bases from J, with 3 bases between. Germline-derived CDR1 and CDR2 are MNHEY and SMNVEV (reference sequence). The CDR3 covers 11 residues. This table comes from immunoSEQ multiplex PCR, and its TCRdb copy is limited to in-frame clones, with some not included. The table has about 2.1 million clones, more than 85% seen once; the top ten hold 1.5% to 2%. Notes on this clone: Its antigen remains unknown.

Naive CD8 cells lacked CD45RO and underwent positive selection for CCR7, leaving out terminally differentiated effector memory CD45RA+ cells. The TCR was taken from a man between 18 and 29 years old in good health. Some clones in this sample may be carry-over from other donors' samples. The genes are TRBV27 and TRBJ2-7; D unresolved. Sample: naive CD8+ T cells from PBMCs. The CDR3 is CASSLFNEQYF. In nucleotides, the CDR3 is TGTGCCAGCAGTTTATTTAACGAGCAGTACTTC.